This is a list of T cell receptor beta chains from one sample in a study of T-cell memory formation after mild COVID-19. TCRdb recomputed calls from the 5' RACE reads with MiXCR, one row per CDR3 protein. The data show about 470,000 distinct CDR3 sequences, about 18% seen once. The source material was PBMCs or a T cell subset sorted from them (not recorded which). The receptor set was obtained from an adult woman who had mild COVID-19 (a few samples of this study predate the infection). Cell type and time point are not known. The CDR3 runs from the conserved cysteine through the conserved F or W. The D gene is left open where the match is weak. Where a row states a size, it is once, few, many or the class of an expanded clone; other rows omit it.

size: few
V: TRBV25-1
D: .
J: TRBJ2-2
CDR3: CASSATGRSDTGELFF
DNA: TGTGCCAGCAGTGCGACAGGGAGGTCGGACACCGGGGAGCTGTTTTTT

size: .
V: TRBV7-2
D: .
J: TRBJ2-1
CDR3: CASSFRGGHEQFF
DNA: TGTGCCAGCAGCTTCAGAGGCGGGCATGAGCAGTTCTTC

size: .
V: TRBV13
D: TRBD2
J: TRBJ2-7
CDR3: CASSPTGTSGSYEQYF
DNA: TGTGCCAGCAGCCCGACTGGGACTAGCGGGTCTTACGAGCAGTACTTC

size: .
V: TRBV28
D: .
J: TRBJ2-5
CDR3: CASRGISRETQYF
DNA: TGTGCCAGCAGGGGCATATCCAGGGAGACCCAGTACTTC

size: many
V: TRBV20-1
D: .
J: TRBJ1-1
CDR3: CSARPPNGGTEAFF
DNA: TGCAGTGCAAGACCTCCGAACGGGGGCACTGAAGCTTTCTTT

size: .
V: TRBV10-3
D: .
J: TRBJ2-7
CDR3: CAISEEGQPYEQYF
DNA: TGTGCCATCAGTGAAGAGGGGCAACCTTACGAGCAGTACTTC

size: few
V: TRBV19
D: .
J: TRBJ2-3
CDR3: CASSTLTGTYGDTQYF
DNA: TGTGCCAGTAGTACCCTGACCGGGACGTACGGGGATACGCAGTATTTT

size: .
V: TRBV6-2/TRBV6-3
D: TRBD2
J: TRBJ2-3
CDR3: CASSYLREGRYF
DNA: TGTGCCAGCAGTTACTTGCGGGAGGGCCGGTATTTT

size: .
V: TRBV6-5
D: .
J: TRBJ2-5
CDR3: CASRPLGLETQYF
DNA: TGTGCCAGCAGACCCCTGGGCCTAGAGACCCAGTACTTC

size: few
V: TRBV30
D: .
J: TRBJ1-5
CDR3: CAWSVGPGQPQHF
DNA: TGTGCCTGGAGTGTAGGACCGGGGCAGCCCCAGCATTTT

size: few
V: TRBV5-6
D: .
J: TRBJ1-2
CDR3: CASTEVHNYGYTF
DNA: TGTGCCAGCACCGAGGTCCATAACTATGGCTACACCTTC

size: few
V: TRBV12-3/TRBV12-4
D: TRBD1
J: TRBJ2-1
CDR3: CASKSGQDYNEQFF
DNA: TGTGCCAGTAAATCGGGACAGGACTACAATGAGCAGTTCTTC

size: .
V: TRBV5-1
D: .
J: TRBJ1-1
CDR3: CATHRDMGTEAFF
DNA: TGCGCCACCCACCGCGACATGGGGACTGAAGCTTTCTTT

size: few
V: TRBV7-9
D: .
J: TRBJ2-5
CDR3: CASSWQGGETQYF
DNA: TGTGCCAGCAGCTGGCAAGGGGGAGAGACCCAGTACTTC

size: .
V: TRBV11-2
D: .
J: TRBJ2-1
CDR3: CASSVGDRSTREQFF
DNA: TGTGCCAGCAGCGTAGGAGACAGGAGCACCAGGGAGCAGTTCTTC

size: .
V: TRBV24-1
D: .
J: TRBJ2-1
CDR3: CATSDPTGAYNEQFF
DNA: TGTGCCACCAGTGATCCCACCGGGGCCTACAATGAGCAGTTCTTC

size: .
V: TRBV5-6
D: .
J: TRBJ2-1
CDR3: CASSLMGHSYNEQFF
DNA: TGTGCCAGCAGCTTGATGGGACATTCTTACAATGAGCAGTTCTTC

size: few
V: TRBV20-1
D: .
J: TRBJ1-5
CDR3: CSARGTYVGNQPQHF
DNA: TGCAGTGCTAGGGGGACATACGTGGGCAATCAGCCCCAGCATTTT

size: few
V: TRBV7-9
D: TRBD1
J: TRBJ1-3
CDR3: CASSTETGPGNTIYF
DNA: TGTGCCAGCAGCACCGAGACAGGGCCTGGAAACACCATATATTTT

size: many
V: TRBV7-9
D: TRBD2
J: TRBJ2-7
CDR3: CASSPRGQGGLAGRYEQYF
DNA: TGTGCCAGCAGCCCCCGCGGACAGGGGGGACTAGCGGGACGCTACGAGCAGTACTTC

size: .
V: TRBV10-3
D: .
J: TRBJ1-1
CDR3: CAIGGGTEAFF
DNA: TGTGCCATCGGCGGGGGCACTGAAGCTTTCTTT

size: few
V: TRBV7-9
D: TRBD2
J: TRBJ2-1
CDR3: CASSPVAGLAGQRGNEQFF
DNA: TGTGCCAGCAGCCCGGTGGCGGGGCTAGCGGGACAAAGGGGGAATGAGCAGTTCTTC

size: few
V: TRBV7-3
D: .
J: TRBJ2-5
CDR3: CASSLGGRSETQYF
DNA: TGTGCCAGCAGCTTAGGAGGCCGTTCAGAGACCCAGTACTTC

size: .
V: TRBV5-1
D: TRBD1
J: TRBJ2-7
CDR3: CASSLGTGSVEQYF
DNA: TGCGCCAGCAGCTTGGGGACAGGGTCGGTCGAGCAGTACTTC

size: few
V: TRBV4-3
D: .
J: TRBJ2-7
CDR3: CASSQEASGPSHSYEQYF
DNA: TGCGCCAGCAGCCAAGAGGCGTCAGGACCATCCCACTCCTACGAGCAGTACTTC

size: few
V: TRBV20-1
D: .
J: TRBJ1-6
CDR3: CSARDSSSSYNSPLHF
DNA: TGCAGTGCTCGGGACTCTTCTAGCTCCTATAATTCACCCCTCCACTTT

size: few
V: TRBV6-1
D: TRBD1
J: TRBJ2-2
CDR3: CASHLRARGQAGELFF
DNA: TGTGCCAGCCATCTGAGGGCCAGGGGGCAGGCCGGGGAGCTGTTTTTT

size: .
V: TRBV19
D: TRBD1
J: TRBJ1-4
CDR3: CASSGTAATNEKLFF
DNA: TGTGCCAGTTCCGGGACAGCAGCAACTAATGAAAAACTGTTTTTT

size: many
V: TRBV5-1
D: .
J: TRBJ2-3
CDR3: CASSIYRVNSDTQYF
DNA: TGCGCCAGCAGCATCTACAGGGTAAATTCAGATACGCAGTATTTT

size: few
V: TRBV7-6
D: .
J: TRBJ2-7
CDR3: CASSFQTARAYEQYF
DNA: TGTGCCAGCAGTTTTCAGACCGCGCGAGCCTACGAGCAGTACTTC

size: once
V: TRBV7-2
D: TRBD1
J: TRBJ2-3
CDR3: CASSPSGAGGIYTQYF
DNA: TGTGCCAGCAGCCCCTCGGGAGCAGGGGGCATATATACGCAGTATTTT

size: .
V: TRBV5-6
D: .
J: TRBJ2-2
CDR3: CASSLRGAGSGELFF
DNA: TGTGCCAGCAGCTTGCGGGGGGCTGGCTCCGGGGAGCTGTTTTTT

size: .
V: TRBV7-6
D: TRBD1
J: TRBJ2-7
CDR3: CASSHDRGKAYEQYF
DNA: TGTGCCAGCAGCCACGACAGGGGAAAAGCCTACGAGCAGTACTTC

size: few
V: TRBV21-1
D: .
J: TRBJ2-7
CDR3: CASSTPGVWETTYEQYF
DNA: TGTGCCAGCAGCACCCCTGGCGTGTGGGAAACCACCTACGAGCAGTACTTC

size: .
V: TRBV19
D: TRBD1
J: TRBJ1-1
CDR3: CASSTGGTANTEAFF
DNA: TGTGCCAGTAGCACAGGGGGGACAGCGAACACTGAAGCTTTCTTT

size: few
V: TRBV12-3/TRBV12-4
D: TRBD2
J: TRBJ2-7
CDR3: CASSFGGGAHEQYF
DNA: TGTGCCAGCAGTTTTGGCGGGGGGGCCCACGAGCAGTACTTC

size: .
V: TRBV2
D: TRBD1
J: TRBJ2-6
CDR3: CASSGDRDSGANVLTF
DNA: TGTGCCAGCAGCGGTGACAGGGACTCTGGGGCCAACGTCCTGACTTTC

size: few
V: TRBV7-9
D: .
J: TRBJ1-1
CDR3: CASSLADSEAFF
DNA: TGTGCCAGCAGCTTAGCGGATAGTGAAGCTTTCTTT

size: few
V: TRBV30
D: .
J: TRBJ1-2
CDR3: CAWEGRNYGYTF
DNA: TGTGCCTGGGAGGGGCGGAACTATGGCTACACCTTC

size: .
V: TRBV6-6
D: TRBD1
J: TRBJ1-6
CDR3: CASSYLTGGTYNSPLHF
DNA: TGTGCCAGCAGTTACCTGACAGGGGGCACCTATAATTCACCCCTCCACTTT

size: .
V: TRBV5-1
D: TRBD1
J: TRBJ1-4
CDR3: CASSWSSTGGEKLFF
DNA: TGCGCCAGCAGCTGGTCTTCGACAGGGGGAGAAAAACTGTTTTTT

size: .
V: TRBV19
D: .
J: TRBJ2-1
CDR3: CASSWSNEQFF
DNA: TGTGCCAGTAGTTGGAGCAATGAGCAGTTCTTC

size: .
V: TRBV30
D: .
J: TRBJ2-5
CDR3: CAWSITGRETQYF
DNA: TGTGCCTGGAGTATAACAGGTCGAGAGACCCAGTACTTC

size: many
V: TRBV20-1
D: TRBD2
J: TRBJ2-3
CDR3: CSASPLAVASTDTQYF
DNA: TGCAGTGCTAGTCCCCTAGCGGTTGCTAGCACAGATACGCAGTATTTT

size: .
V: TRBV5-1
D: .
J: TRBJ2-3
CDR3: CASSKEGLLKQYF
DNA: TGCGCCAGCAGCAAAGAGGGACTTCTGAAACAGTATTTT

size: .
V: TRBV7-8
D: TRBD2
J: TRBJ2-2
CDR3: CASSYGGTNTGELFF
DNA: TGTGCCAGCAGCTACGGGGGGACGAACACCGGGGAGCTGTTTTTT

size: few
V: TRBV12-3/TRBV12-4
D: .
J: TRBJ2-7
CDR3: CASRPSVRYPREREQYF
DNA: TGTGCCAGCAGACCCAGCGTGCGTTATCCCCGTGAACGCGAGCAGTACTTC